These 14 T cell receptor beta chains originate from one sample sequenced in a study of blood T cell repertoires in COVID-19. Libraries were prepared by immunoSEQ multiplex PCR; TCRdb keeps only in-frame clonotypes and omits some of them. This table has about 200,000 clones, roughly 90% appearing once. Input material: PBMCs or T cells enriched from blood (not recorded which). These receptors were collected from a woman aged 25-40 years who had recovered from COVID-19.

This chain uses TRBV5-6 with TRBJ1-5; D is unclear. Germline V gives CDR1 SGHDT, CDR2 YYEEEE. The CDR3 runs 15 residues. Trimming removed 0 bases at V and 0 bases at J, with 7 bases between. The CDR3 is CASSLGGYSNQPQHF. The CDR3 coding sequence is TGTGCCAGCAGCTTGGGCGGGTATAGCAATCAGCCCCAGCATTTT.

For the CDR3, the DNA is TGTGCCAGCAGCCAAGGGGGGCGGGAGGGCCCAGAGACCCAGTACTTC. This translates into CASSQGGREGPETQYF. V gene TRBV4-2 combines with J gene TRBJ2-5; 9 bases align to TRBD2. V shed 1 base, J shed 4 bases, and the junction held 7 bases outside the gene matches. Per germline, CDR1 LGHNA and CDR2 YNFKEQ. The CDR3 runs to 16 residues.

The rearrangement joins TRBV4-3 to TRBJ1-2; 8 nucleotides line up with TRBD1. The trim removed 0 bases at V and 4 bases at J, leaving 7 bases unmatched. The CDR3 is 16 residues long. CDR1 and CDR2 (germline): LGHNA, YSLEER. CDR3 in amino acids: CASSQEVQGGVYGYTF. DNA of the CDR3: TGCGCCAGCAGCCAAGAAGTACAGGGGGGAGTCTATGGCTACACCTTC.

The chain recombines TRBV10-3 with TRBJ1-2; tentatively, D is TRBD1 (5 bases). The V gene lost 1 base and the J gene lost 2 bases, with 8 bases spanning the gap. The length of the CDR3 is 14 residues. In germline, CDR1 is ENHRY, CDR2 SYGVKD. The CDR3 coding sequence is TGTGCCATCAGTGAGTTCGACAGAAACTATGGCTACACCTTC. This encodes CAISEFDRNYGYTF.

This clone was seen a few times. The rearrangement links TRBV13 to TRBJ2-1; 9 positions agree with TRBD2. Germline lookup yields CDR1 PRHDT and CDR2 FYEKMQ (reference sequence). The V and J ends lost 6 bases and 16 bases, in that order; junction bases with no gene match: 13. The CDR3 length is 13 residues. CDR3 coding DNA: TGTGCCAGCAGTTCGAGCGGGGGGCGTAGTTGTTTCTTC. Its translation: CASSSSGGRSCFF.

The genes are TRBV4-2 and TRBJ1-1; 7 positions match TRBD1. CDR3 size: 16 residues. Germline V gene data show CDR1 as LGHNA and CDR2 as YNFKEQ. J was trimmed by 4 bases and V by 4 bases; bases with no gene match: 12. As DNA, the CDR3 is TGTGCCAGCAGCCGTGACAGGGAGGAGTTTGGCACTGAAGCTTTCTTT. This translates into CASSRDREEFGTEAFF.

This chain uses TRBV5-6 with TRBJ1-2; 7 nucleotides agree with TRBD1. CDR1 is SGHDT, CDR2 YYEEEE, per germline. This CDR3 comprises 13 residues. V shed 2 bases, J shed 4 bases, and the junction held 2 bases outside the gene matches. CDR3 bases: TGTGCCAGCAGCTTCACAGGGGTCTATGGCTACACCTTC. Its protein product is CASSFTGVYGYTF.

V usage is TRBV7-2 and J usage is TRBJ2-7; weak D call: TRBD1 (6 bases). The CDR3 has 15 residues. CDR1 is SGHTA and CDR2 is FQGNSA in the germline V gene. V lost 5 bases and J 3 bases, leaving 17 bases between the germline ends. CDR3 residues: CASSVGGNRDYEQYF. As DNA, the CDR3 is TGTGCCAGCAGCGTAGGTGGAAACAGGGACTACGAGCAGTACTTC.

This chain connects TRBV11-2 to TRBJ2-7; 8 positions match TRBD1. This CDR3 contains 14 residues. Germline V CDR1 and CDR2: SGHAT, FQNNGV. J gave up 5 bases and V 5 bases, and 8 bases lay outside the gene matches. The CDR3 sequence is CASSPPDRVHEQYF. In DNA, the CDR3 is TGTGCCAGCAGCCCCCCGGACAGGGTCCACGAGCAGTACTTC.

The chain couples TRBV11-1 to TRBJ1-1; TRBD1 matches 8 bases. Germline CDR1 reads SGHAT; CDR2 reads FQDESV (reference sequence). The CDR3 runs 13 residues. V shed 0 bases and J 9 bases; nucleotides not matched to a gene: 3. CDR3 in DNA: TGTGCCAGCAGCTTAGCCCGACAGGGGAAAGCTTTCTTT. Its protein is CASSLARQGKAFF.

This clone was detected only a few times. This CDR3 is missing its conserved last phenylalanine or tryptophan, likely due to a read error. The DNA is omitted, as the CDR3 cannot be located on it reliably, and the CDR3 follows TCRdb's listing. V usage is TRBV7-2 and J usage is TRBJ1-2; no DNA check was done on the table's D call, TRBD1. Looked up from germline, CDR1 is SGHTA and CDR2 is FQGNSA. The CDR3 is made up of 12 amino acids, end residues included. The CDR3 protein is CASSLDSLPKFS.

The chain uses TRBV7-2 and TRBJ1-2; D remains unclear. V lost 3 bases to trimming and J lost 4 bases, with 9 bases between them. The CDR3 extends over 13 amino acids. The germline V gene has CDR1 SGHTA and CDR2 FQGNSA. The CDR3, as DNA: TGTGCCAGCAGCTTCAGACTCGTCTATGGCTACACCTTC. Amino acid sequence: CASSFRLVYGYTF. Complete variable domain (other parts from reference TRBV7-2 and TRBJ1-2): GAGVSQSPSNKVTEKGKDVELRCDPISGHTALYWYRQSLGQGLEFLIYFQGNSAPDKSGLPSDRFSAERTGGSVSTLTIQRTQQEDSAVYLCASSFRLVYGYTFGSGTRLTVV.

The chain links TRBV14 to TRBJ2-7; TRBD2 matches 8 bases. The CDR3 length is 17 residues. The V and J ends lost 4 bases and 3 bases, in that order; junction bases with no gene match: 14. From germline, CDR1 is SGHDN and CDR2 FVKESK. The CDR3 is CASSLQRGLDQDYEQYF. The CDR3 region has the DNA TGTGCCAGCAGCCTCCAACGGGGACTAGACCAGGACTACGAGCAGTACTTC.

V is TRBV25-1 and J is TRBJ2-5, with TRBD2 matching 7 bases. CDR3 length: 15 amino acids. Germline CDR1 is MGHDK and CDR2 is SYGVNS. Trimming took 6 bases from V and 1 from J; bases not matched to a gene: 8. The CDR3 sequence is CASSRAGNTQETQYF. The CDR3 nucleotides are TGTGCCAGCAGCAGAGCGGGGAACACCCAAGAGACCCAGTACTTC.